One and the same sample provided the 24 T cell receptor beta chains below, sequenced in a study of cytomegalovirus exposure and HLA in healthy donors. 60 Vbeta and 13 Jbeta primers were used in PCR. Clones were read by immunoSEQ multiplex PCR, and TCRdb kept only the in-frame ones, dropping some. Among approximately 170,000 clones listed, around three quarters were seen once. Sequencing was carried out using PBMCs. These receptors were obtained from a woman aged 30 to 39 in good health and CMV-seropositive.

This chain uses TRBV4-1 with TRBJ1-1, with 7 bases matching TRBD1. Looked up from germline, CDR1 is MGHRA and CDR2 is YSYEKL. This CDR3 has 16 amino acids. V shed 1 base and J 3 bases; nucleotides not matched to a gene: 8. CDR3 nucleotides: TGCGCCAGCAGCCAAGGGGAAGGACAGGCGGACACTGAAGCTTTCTTT. Translating gives CASSQGEGQADTEAFF.

CDR3 DNA: TGTGCCAGCAGCCTAAGGGGCTCTGGAAACACCATATATTTT. Its translation is CASSLRGSGNTIYF. V is TRBV14 and J is TRBJ1-3; a possible D gene is TRBD1 (5 bases). The CDR3 sequence is 14 residues long. Germline values: CDR1 SGHDN, CDR2 FVKESK. Between the trimmed V and J ends, which lost 4 bases and 0 bases, there was a span of 7 bases.

The rearrangement joins TRBV9 to TRBJ1-2; no firm D call. CDR3 size: 14 residues. The V gene's germline CDR1 is SGDLS and CDR2 YYNGEE. Trimming removed 4 bases at V and 3 bases at J, with 13 bases between. Here the CDR3 DNA reads TGTGCCAGCAGCACCGAGAGGGTAGACTATGGCTACACCTTC. Amino acid sequence: CASSTERVDYGYTF.

This chain uses TRBV30 with TRBJ1-3; D is undetermined. This CDR3 spans 15 amino acids. Trimming stripped 1 base from V and 6 bases from J, with 16 bases between. Germline V lookup: CDR1 GTSNPN, CDR2 SVGIG (reference sequence). The DNA of the CDR3 is TGTGCCTGGAGTGCCCCCGCAGGTCGTTCAAACACCATATATTTT. Protein sequence: CAWSAPAGRSNTIYF.

This sequence joins TRBV15 and TRBJ2-7, with 11 bases matching TRBD2. The CDR3 runs 15 residues. The J segment lost 4 bases and the V segment lost 2 bases, leaving 4 bases of the junction unmatched. Germline V gene lookup returns CDR1 LNHNV and CDR2 YYDKDF (reference sequence). The CDR3 DNA reads as TGTGCCACCAGCAGATTAGCGGGAGGGCCTTACGAGCAGTACTTC. Translation gives CATSRLAGGPYEQYF.

Worth noting for this clone: The junction shows a germline mismatch at one end, possibly a read error. The V gene is TRBV15, the J gene TRBJ2-7; tentatively, D is TRBD1 (5 bases). Germline V CDR1 and CDR2: LNHNV, YYDKDF (reference sequence). This CDR3 has 16 residues. CDR3 sequence reads: CATSREIVRASTEQYF. The CDR3 DNA sequence: TGTGCCACCAGCCGAGAGATAGTCAGGGCTTCAACCGAGCAGTACTTC.

The chain couples TRBV7-9 to TRBJ2-3; 10 bases map to TRBD2. The CDR3 is 16 amino acids. CDR1 and CDR2 from the germline V gene are SEHNR and FQNEAQ (reference sequence). V shed 2 bases, J shed 3 bases, and the junction held 5 bases outside the gene matches. The CDR3 DNA sequence: TGTGCCAGCAGCTTATGGTCTAGCGGGAGAACAGATACGCAGTATTTT. Encoded protein: CASSLWSSGRTDTQYF.

This clone was counted a single time. This chain joins TRBV27 and TRBJ2-3; D gene unclear. Germline CDR1 and CDR2: MNHEY and SMNVEV (reference sequence). The CDR3 has 15 residues. The V end was cut by 5 bases, the J end by 2 bases, with 14 bases between. DNA for the CDR3: TGTGCCAGCAGTCCCAGACAAACCCACACAGATACGCAGTATTTT. Protein sequence: CASSPRQTHTDTQYF.

The rearrangement links TRBV4-1 to TRBJ2-7; TRBD1 might be the D (6 bases). CDR1 and CDR2 from the germline V gene are MGHRA and YSYEKL. Trimming shortened V by 0 bases and J by 6 bases, and 21 bases separated the two germline ends. The CDR3 spans 17 residues. The CDR3 DNA follows: TGCGCCAGCAGCCAAGAGGGAACAGGGATCGGCGGTTCCGAGCAGTACTTC. Protein sequence: CASSQEGTGIGGSEQYF.

There are a few counts of this clone. The junction departs from the called germline gene at one end, perhaps through a read error. The V and J genes are TRBV7-9 and TRBJ1-6; no clear D. This CDR3 region has 12 residues. Per germline, CDR1 SEHNR and CDR2 FQNEAQ (reference sequence). The CDR3 is CSSSLDLPPLHF. DNA of the CDR3: TGTTCCAGCAGCTTAGATCTCCCACCCCTCCACTTT.

This clone was found a few times. The chain has TRBV7-8 and TRBJ2-1, with 8 bases aligning to TRBD2. Germline V lookup: CDR1 SGHVS, CDR2 FQNEAQ. Trimming removed 2 bases from V and 7 bases from J; junction bases left unmatched: 1. CDR3 length: 13 residues. CDR3 protein: CASSLLAGNEQFF. The CDR3 DNA is TGTGCCAGCAGCTTATTAGCGGGAAATGAGCAGTTCTTC.

Comment on this clone: Other DNA sequences from this sample encode an identical CDR3 as well. The chain uses TRBV2 and TRBJ1-3; D is undetermined. The germline CDR1 and CDR2 sequences are SNHLY and FYNNEI. This CDR3 is 14 amino acids long. V was trimmed by 3 bases and J by 2 bases, leaving 8 bases between them. The CDR3 bases are TGTGCCAGCAGTGAGCCGCGGGCTGGAAACACCATATATTTT. Protein product: CASSEPRAGNTIYF.

The gene calls are TRBV18 and TRBJ2-7, with a possible D match to TRBD1 (6 bases). V was trimmed by 2 bases and J by 2 bases, leaving 10 bases between them. CDR1 and CDR2 from the germline V gene are KGHSH and LQKENI. CDR3 length equals 14 residues. The CDR3 DNA sequence: TGTGCCAGCTCACCAGGGGGCAAGGCCTACGAGCAGTACTTC. Its protein is CASSPGGKAYEQYF.

The chain uses TRBV7-9 and TRBJ1-5; 8 bases align to TRBD1. The CDR3 consists of 17 residues. Unmatched junction bases numbered 10, after V lost 5 bases and J lost 1 base. From germline, CDR1 is SEHNR and CDR2 FQNEAQ (reference sequence). The CDR3 protein is CASSTGQGHGSNQPQHF. As DNA, the CDR3 is TGTGCCAGCAGCACTGGACAGGGCCACGGGAGCAATCAGCCCCAGCATTTT.

The V and J genes are TRBV19 and TRBJ2-2, with D perhaps TRBD2 (6 bases). The germline V gene encodes CDR1 LNHDA and CDR2 SQIVND (reference sequence). V lost 7 bases to trimming and J lost 9 bases, with 21 bases between them. This CDR3 has 15 residues. The CDR3 sequence is CASMRSGGLTRELFF. In DNA form, the CDR3 reads TGTGCCAGTATGCGTAGCGGAGGGCTTACCCGGGAGCTGTTTTTT.

The chain is built from TRBV7-8 and TRBJ1-2, with a tentative D call TRBD1 (6 bases). The CDR3 spans 13 residues. Germline CDR1 reads SGHVS; CDR2 reads FQNEAQ. Trimming cost V 5 bases and J 4 bases, with 11 bases left between them. CDR3 nucleotides: TGTGCCAGCAGCCCTACGGACAGCTATGGCTACACCTTC. Protein product: CASSPTDSYGYTF.

The chain couples TRBV5-1 to TRBJ2-2, with 9 nucleotides matching TRBD2. J lost 2 bases, V lost 0 bases, and 5 bases had no gene match. Germline CDR1 and CDR2: SGHRS and YFSETQ. This CDR3 comprises 17 residues. CDR3 nucleotides: TGCGCCAGCAGCTTGGAACCTAGCGGGATAAACACCGGGGAGCTGTTTTTT. It translates to CASSLEPSGINTGELFF.

The chain uses TRBV5-4 and TRBJ1-2, with D tentatively TRBD1 (5 bases). The CDR3 is made up of 13 amino acids. V shed 0 bases and J shed 6 bases, with 9 bases lying between them. In germline, CDR1 is SGHNT, CDR2 YYREEE (reference sequence). Here the CDR3 reads CASSLVGGDGYTF. CDR3 DNA sequence: TGTGCCAGCAGCTTGGTTGGGGGGGATGGCTACACCTTC.

This clone appeared a single time. V and J are TRBV15 and TRBJ2-2; a possible D gene is TRBD1 (5 bases). The CDR3 extends over 15 amino acids. Looked up from germline, CDR1 is LNHNV and CDR2 is YYDKDF (reference sequence). The germline V and J ends were trimmed by 0 bases and 6 bases, with 11 bases remaining between them. CDR3 bases: TGTGCCACCAGCAGAGATCAAGGGGTACCCGGGGAGCTGTTTTTT. Its protein product is CATSRDQGVPGELFF. The variable domain in full, completed from reference TRBV15 and TRBJ2-2, reads DAMVIQNPRYQVTQFGKPVTLSCSQTLNHNVMYWYQQKSSQAPKLLFHYYDKDFNNEADTPDNFQSRRPNTSFCFLDIRSPGLGDTAMYLCATSRDQGVPGELFFGEGSRLTVL.

The V gene is TRBV29-1, the J gene TRBJ2-2; no clear D. Trimming cost V 4 bases and J 2 bases, with 8 bases left between them. CDR1 and CDR2 from the germline V gene are SQVTM and ANQGSEA. The CDR3 is made up of 13 amino acids. The DNA for the CDR3 is TGCAGCGTTGTCTTCGTTAACACCGGGGAGCTGTTTTTT. It codes for CSVVFVNTGELFF.

This chain joins TRBV30 and TRBJ1-5; D is uncertain. The CDR3 is 12 amino acids. In germline, CDR1 is GTSNPN, CDR2 SVGIG (reference sequence). Trimming removed 5 bases at V and 2 bases at J, with 7 bases between. The CDR3 sequence: CAWGGGNQPQHF. The CDR3 region has the DNA TGTGCCTGGGGTGGAGGCAATCAGCCCCAGCATTTT.

J is TRBJ2-5 and V is TRBV29-1; possibly TRBD1 for D (5 bases). The end of the DNA is better explained by TRBJ2-7, so the J call may be wrong. Germline assignment: CDR1 SQVTM and CDR2 ANQGSEA. The CDR3 runs to 11 residues. The CDR3 nucleotides are TGCAGCGCCAGGGCTTCCTACGAGCAGTACTTC. Encoded protein: CSARASYEQYF.

V and J are TRBV9 and TRBJ2-1; 8 positions match TRBD2. Germline V gene data show CDR1 as SGDLS and CDR2 as YYNGEE. This CDR3 has 17 residues. The V and J ends lost 3 bases and 3 bases, in that order; junction bases with no gene match: 11. The CDR3 sequence: CASSEGSSGRLYNEQFF. The DNA for the CDR3 is TGTGCCAGCAGCGAGGGATCTAGCGGGCGCCTCTACAATGAGCAGTTCTTC.

The chain has TRBV9 and TRBJ2-2, with no clear D. Germline CDR1 and CDR2: SGDLS and YYNGEE. V was pared by 0 bases and J by 4 bases, with 10 bases between. The CDR3 is made up of 15 amino acids. CDR3 protein: CASSVGSRATGELFF. The CDR3 nucleotides read TGTGCCAGCAGCGTAGGTAGCCGTGCCACCGGGGAGCTGTTTTTT.